The entry below gives a single TCR beta chain sequence along with its context. It was version v3.0 of the immunoSEQ assay that was run at survey level. Here immunoSEQ multiplex PCR was the method, and the copy in TCRdb shows in-frame clones only, minus some. Here the sample spans more than 15,000 clones, 65% to 85% being singletons. This entry belongs to a study of long-term antiretroviral therapy in people with HIV. Study-wide context: Initial samples were collected about a decade before the 2015 immediate-ART recommendation.

Each participant with HIV received care in the United States. CDR1 is SGHRS, CDR2 YFSETQ, per germline. The CDR3 sequence is 15 residues long. V lost 7 bases and J lost 5, with 19 bases in between. The sample consisted of unsorted PBMCs, taken 2.3 years after starting antiretroviral therapy. The clonotype was recovered from a woman in her forties with HIV. The chain uses TRBV5-1 and TRBJ1-5; perhaps TRBD1 as D (6 bases). In DNA form, the CDR3 reads TGCGCCAGCTCCTACTTCGGGGGGCGCGATCAGCCCCAGCATTTT. Residues: CASSYFGGRDQPQHF. Filled out from reference TRBV5-1 and TRBJ1-5, the complete variable domain reads KAGVTQTPRYLIKTRGQQVTLSCSPISGHRSVSWYQQTPGQGLQFLFEYFSETQRNKGNFPGRFSGRQFSNSRSEMNVSTLELGDSALYLCASSYFGGRDQPQHFGDGTRLSIL.